These 29 T cell receptor beta chains came from one sample sequenced in a study of blood T cell repertoires in COVID-19. TCRdb's table, derived via immunoSEQ multiplex PCR, lists solely in-frame clones and lacks some. The sample consists of some 200,000 clones, approximately 90% of them appearing once. What was sequenced was peripheral blood. These receptors were obtained from a man under 40 with acute or convalescent COVID-19.

The genes are TRBV5-1 and TRBJ2-3, with 10 positions matching TRBD2. The V gene's germline CDR1 is SGHRS and CDR2 YFSETQ. V trimming: 1 base; J trimming: 1 base; junction bases outside the gene matches: 9. CDR3 size: 18 residues. In nucleotides, the CDR3 is TGCGCCAGCAGCTTGAATCCAGCGGGAGGGCCTGGCACAGATACGCAGTATTTT. Encoded protein: CASSLNPAGGPGTDTQYF.

The chain combines TRBV28 with TRBJ2-1; D is perhaps TRBD2 (6 bases). Germline CDR1 and CDR2: MDHEN and SYDVKM. The CDR3 loop spans 13 amino acids. The V end was cut by 2 bases, the J end by 7 bases, with 9 bases between. CDR3 amino acids: CASSLGGWNEQFF. CDR3 bases: TGTGCCAGCAGTTTAGGGGGGTGGAATGAGCAGTTCTTC.

This clone was counted once. The CDR3 coding sequence is TGCGCCAGCAGCCCGGGGACTTTCTACGAGCAGTACTTC. Protein sequence: CASSPGTFYEQYF. This chain connects TRBV5-1 to TRBJ2-7, with D possibly TRBD2 on 6 matching bases. The CDR3 sequence is 13 residues long. Trimming pared 4 bases from V and 3 bases from J, leaving 11 bases between. CDR1 SGHRS and CDR2 YFSETQ come from the germline V gene.

The chain has TRBV28 and TRBJ1-5, with D hard to call. The germline CDR1 and CDR2 sequences are MDHEN and SYDVKM. Trimming removed 8 bases at V and 0 bases at J, with 11 bases between. This CDR3 comprises 14 residues. CDR3 DNA sequence: TGTGCCAGCTATGGGCGCCATAGCAATCAGCCCCAGCATTTT. Protein product: CASYGRHSNQPQHF.

This clone showed up just once. The rearrangement uses TRBV5-4 and TRBJ2-1; 16 nucleotides match TRBD2. The V segment lost 4 bases and the J segment 9 bases; nucleotides outside the gene matches: 10. The CDR3 sequence is 17 residues long. CDR1 is SGHNT and CDR2 is YYREEE in the germline V gene (reference sequence). Here the CDR3 DNA reads TGTGCCAGCAGCCCCGGGACTAGCGGGAGGGGGGGGAGTGAGCAGTTCTTC. This gives the protein CASSPGTSGRGGSEQFF. Looking up the rest from reference TRBV5-4 and TRBJ2-1 gives the full variable domain: ETGVTQSPTHLIKTRGQQVTLRCSSQSGHNTVSWYQQALGQGPQFIFQYYREEENGRGNFPPRFSGLQFPNYSSELNVNALELDDSALYLCASSPGTSGRGGSEQFFGPGTRLTVL.

The rearrangement links TRBV7-2 to TRBJ1-4; 8 nucleotides line up with TRBD1. The CDR3 is 15 amino acids. Germline CDR1 is SGHTA and CDR2 is FQGNSA. V lost 5 bases to trimming and J lost 7 bases; unmatched junction nucleotides: 9. CDR3 protein: CASSQGQGSGEKLFF. The DNA for the CDR3 is TGTGCCAGCAGCCAAGGACAGGGCTCGGGTGAAAAACTGTTTTTT.

The gene calls are TRBV7-6 and TRBJ1-4; D gene unclear. The V end lost 0 bases, the J end lost 8 bases, and 10 bases lay between the germline ends. The CDR3 has 14 amino acids. Germline CDR1 and CDR2: SGHVS and FNYEAQ. CDR3 sequence reads: CASSLALFEEKLFF. The DNA of the CDR3 is TGTGCCAGCAGCTTAGCTTTGTTTGAGGAAAAACTGTTTTTT.

The chain carries TRBV19 and TRBJ2-5, with 9 bases fitting TRBD1. The CDR3 totals 15 residues. With 3 bases clipped from V and 7 bases from J, the junction kept 9 bases outside the gene matches. Germline values: CDR1 LNHDA, CDR2 SQIVND (reference sequence). The DNA for the CDR3 is TGTGCCAGTAGTATCGCCACAGGGGGCATGGCGACCCAGTACTTC. Amino acids: CASSIATGGMATQYF.

J is TRBJ2-5 and V is TRBV27; 8 bases line up with TRBD2. The trim removed 0 bases at V and 4 bases at J, leaving 4 bases unmatched. The CDR3 extends over 15 amino acids. Per germline, CDR1 MNHEY and CDR2 SMNVEV (reference sequence). The CDR3 coding sequence is TGTGCCAGCAGTTTATCTGCTAGCGGGCGAGAGACCCAGTACTTC. Protein sequence: CASSLSASGRETQYF.

This clone was recorded once. V usage is TRBV14 and J usage is TRBJ1-6, with D possibly being TRBD1 (5 bases). Trimming took 5 bases from V and 13 from J, leaving 15 bases between them. The germline gives CDR1 SGHDN, CDR2 FVKESK. This CDR3 region has 13 residues. In DNA, the CDR3 is TGTGCCAGCAGCTCAGTGCCCGGGGGGCCCCTCCACTTT. This encodes CASSSVPGGPLHF.

V is TRBV4-2 and J is TRBJ1-5; D remains ambiguous. Germline loops: CDR1 LGHNA, CDR2 YNFKEQ. Trimming left V 2 bases short and J 0 bases short, with 8 bases between. The CDR3 runs to 15 residues. The CDR3 loop is CASSQWESSNQPQHF. Here the CDR3 DNA reads TGTGCCAGCAGCCAATGGGAGTCTAGCAATCAGCCCCAGCATTTT.

The chain joins TRBV7-9 to TRBJ1-4; D is unresolved. V lost 5 bases and J lost 4, with 20 bases in between. The germline V gene encodes CDR1 SEHNR and CDR2 FQNEAQ (reference sequence). The CDR3 is made up of 17 amino acids. This chain's CDR3 is CASSPLEEGGFNEKLFF. The CDR3 nucleotides read TGTGCCAGCAGCCCTCTCGAAGAGGGCGGTTTTAATGAAAAACTGTTTTTT.

V gene TRBV19 combines with J gene TRBJ1-6; the D is unclear. CDR1 and CDR2 (germline): LNHDA, SQIVND (reference sequence). CDR3 length equals 15 residues. V was clipped by 4 bases and J by 8 bases, with 15 bases between them. CDR3 DNA: TGTGCCAGTAGTAGCACGGGAACCCTTTATTCACCCCTCCACTTT. It encodes CASSSTGTLYSPLHF.

J is TRBJ2-1 and V is TRBV7-2; D may be TRBD2 (6 bases). CDR1 and CDR2 (germline): SGHTA, FQGNSA. This CDR3 region has 17 residues. Trimming pared 1 base from V and 4 bases from J, leaving 17 bases between. CDR3 region: CASSLGRGNPGYNEQFF. The CDR3 DNA sequence: TGTGCCAGCAGCTTAGGCCGGGGGAACCCTGGGTACAATGAGCAGTTCTTC.

This chain connects TRBV2 to TRBJ1-2; D is perhaps TRBD1 (6 bases). The V end was cut by 6 bases, the J end by 1 base, with 15 bases between. This CDR3 region has 15 residues. Germline V CDR1 and CDR2: SNHLY, FYNNEI. CDR3 sequence: CASRPGEGGNYGYTF. The CDR3 DNA reads TGTGCCAGCAGGCCAGGGGAAGGGGGTAACTATGGCTACACCTTC.

V is TRBV6-6 and J is TRBJ1-6, with a possible D match to TRBD1 (6 bases). The CDR3 runs to 15 residues. Germline values: CDR1 MNHNY, CDR2 SVGAGI (reference sequence). Deletions cut 5 bases from V and 4 bases from J, with 12 bases between. This CDR3 is CASSPGQSYNSPLHF. Written as DNA, the CDR3 is TGTGCCAGCAGTCCCGGACAGAGTTATAATTCACCCCTCCACTTT.

The chain uses TRBV7-9 and TRBJ2-7; maybe TRBD2 (6 bases). The germline V gene encodes CDR1 SEHNR and CDR2 FQNEAQ (reference sequence). V gave up 5 bases and J gave up 0 bases, with 11 bases separating them. This CDR3 comprises 14 residues. Here the CDR3 reads CASSPGLNSYEQYF. DNA for the CDR3: TGTGCCAGCAGCCCGGGACTCAACTCCTACGAGCAGTACTTC.

This clone was picked up one time. The chain has TRBV5-1 and TRBJ2-7; D is perhaps TRBD1 (5 bases). Germline V gene sequence: CDR1 SGHRS, CDR2 YFSETQ. The CDR3 sequence is 14 residues long. V lost 3 bases and J lost 3, with 13 bases in between. The CDR3 DNA reads as TGCGCCAGCAGCTCCCAGGGATACAGCTACGAGCAGTACTTC. Amino acids: CASSSQGYSYEQYF. The full variable domain, rest sourced from reference TRBV5-1 and TRBJ2-7, is KAGVTQTPRYLIKTRGQQVTLSCSPISGHRSVSWYQQTPGQGLQFLFEYFSETQRNKGNFPGRFSGRQFSNSRSEMNVSTLELGDSALYLCASSSQGYSYEQYFGPGTRLTVT.

The J gene is TRBJ2-1, the V gene TRBV6-5; 8 bases agree with TRBD2. Germline V gene sequence: CDR1 MNHEY, CDR2 SVGAGI. Trimming cost V 7 bases and J 7 bases; bases outside gene matches: 12. This CDR3 has 15 amino acids. This CDR3 is CASTLNGGDINEQFF. The CDR3 DNA is TGTGCCAGCACGCTGAACGGGGGGGATATTAATGAGCAGTTCTTC.

The rearrangement joins TRBV6-2 or TRBV6-3 to TRBJ2-7, with D perhaps matching TRBD1 (7 bases). The length of the CDR3 is 14 residues. CDR1 and CDR2 (germline): MNHEY, SVGEGT. V lost 5 bases, J lost 3 bases, and 14 bases lay in between. The CDR3 sequence: CASSRQGGFYEQYF. The CDR3 bases are TGTGCCAGCAGTCGACAGGGAGGTTTCTACGAGCAGTACTTC.

The DNA for the CDR3 is TGTGCCAGTAGTGACACACCGGGACAAACAACAGATACGCAGTATTTT. It yields the protein CASSDTPGQTTDTQYF. V and J are TRBV19 and TRBJ2-3; maybe TRBD1 (6 bases). V lost 5 bases and J 3 bases, leaving 18 bases between the germline ends. This CDR3 has 16 amino acids. Germline V gene lookup returns CDR1 LNHDA and CDR2 SQIVND (reference sequence).

This clone was seen a handful of times. This chain uses TRBV19 with TRBJ2-2; 9 bases agree with TRBD1. Trimming cost V 5 bases and J 2 bases; bases outside gene matches: 9. This CDR3 has 17 residues. The V gene's germline CDR1 is LNHDA and CDR2 SQIVND (reference sequence). CDR3 nucleotide sequence: TGTGCCAGTAGTGACCGGGACAGGGAAGTCAACACCGGGGAGCTGTTTTTT. Protein: CASSDRDREVNTGELFF.

The V gene is TRBV11-2, the J gene TRBJ2-2, with TRBD2 matching over 10 bases. J was trimmed by 4 bases and V by 3 bases; bases with no gene match: 2. CDR1 and CDR2 (germline): SGHAT, FQNNGV. The CDR3 has 15 residues. CDR3 nucleotide sequence: TGTGCCAGCAGCTTGCGACTAGCGGGCACCGGGGAGCTGTTTTTT. This translates into CASSLRLAGTGELFF.

V usage is TRBV4-1 and J usage is TRBJ2-7; 7 nucleotides line up with TRBD1. Unmatched junction bases numbered 4, after V lost 1 base and J lost 4 bases. Germline CDR1 is MGHRA and CDR2 is YSYEKL. This CDR3 has 14 residues. As DNA, the CDR3 is TGCGCCAGCAGCCAAGCGGACAGGTCTTACGAGCAGTACTTC. As protein: CASSQADRSYEQYF.

In its sample, this clone was seen once. The J gene is TRBJ2-1, the V gene TRBV7-3; 13 bases agree with TRBD2. This CDR3 is 15 amino acids long. J gave up 6 bases and V 5 bases, and 4 bases lay outside the gene matches. Germline V gives CDR1 SGHTA, CDR2 FQGTGA. The CDR3 nucleotides read TGTGCCAGCAGCGCGGGACTAGCGGGATTCAATGAGCAGTTCTTC. Its protein product is CASSAGLAGFNEQFF.

The V and J genes are TRBV20-1 and TRBJ1-3; 11 bases are a match to TRBD1. The CDR3 loop spans 15 amino acids. V gave up 3 bases and J gave up 3 bases; unmatched junction bases: 4. Germline values: CDR1 DFQATT, CDR2 SNEGSKA (reference sequence). The CDR3 loop reads CSASGQGAGGNTIYF. The CDR3 bases are TGCAGTGCTAGTGGACAGGGGGCCGGTGGAAACACCATATATTTT.

This chain links TRBV3-1 (or the pseudogene TRBV3-2) with TRBJ2-7; possible D gene TRBD1, 6 bases. The CDR3 covers 14 residues. V was clipped by 2 bases and J by 1 base, with 9 bases between them. The V gene's germline CDR1 is LGHDT and CDR2 YNNKEL (reference sequence). CDR3 in DNA: TGTGCCAGCAGCCAATTGGGACAATCCTACGAGCAGTACTTC. Protein sequence: CASSQLGQSYEQYF.

The rearrangement uses TRBV6-7 and TRBJ2-7, with a possible D match to TRBD1 (5 bases). TRBV6-7 is sorted into the ORF group, with uncertain function. This CDR3 has 16 amino acids. V lost 7 bases to trimming and J lost 3 bases, with 22 bases between them. The CDR3 sequence: CASNKPSGKWVYEQYF. The CDR3 DNA is TGTGCCAGCAACAAGCCCTCAGGGAAGTGGGTCTACGAGCAGTACTTC.

The V gene is TRBV30, the J gene TRBJ1-2, with a tentative D call TRBD1 (6 bases). The CDR3 loop spans 14 amino acids. The V end lost 0 bases, the J end lost 5 bases, and 13 bases lay between the germline ends. Germline CDR1 and CDR2: GTSNPN and SVGIG (reference sequence). The CDR3 nucleotides read TGTGCCTGGAGTGTACAGGGAAGTTGGTATGGCTACACCTTC. As protein: CAWSVQGSWYGYTF.